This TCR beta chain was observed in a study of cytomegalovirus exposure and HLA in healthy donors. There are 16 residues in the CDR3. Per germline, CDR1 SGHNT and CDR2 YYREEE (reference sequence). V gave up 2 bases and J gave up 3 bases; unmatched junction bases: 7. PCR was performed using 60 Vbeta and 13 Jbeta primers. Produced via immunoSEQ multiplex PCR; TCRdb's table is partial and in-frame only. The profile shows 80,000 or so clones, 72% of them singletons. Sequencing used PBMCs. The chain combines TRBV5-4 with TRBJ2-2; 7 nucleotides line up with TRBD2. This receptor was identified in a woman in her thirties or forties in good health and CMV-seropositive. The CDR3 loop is CASSFPAGSHTGELFF. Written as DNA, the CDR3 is TGTGCCAGCAGCTTTCCAGCGGGGAGCCACACCGGGGAGCTGTTTTTT.